This TCR beta chain appears in the sequencing data of a study of post-analysis software for immune sequencing data. Study-level points and caveats: Controls showed lower frequencies than patients for several TRBV segments, and TRBV5-6, TRBV5-1 and TRBV20-1 were among these.

This clonotype was found a few times. Its antigen is not known. CDR3 length: 17 amino acids. CDR1 is MNHNY, CDR2 SVGAGI, per germline (reference sequence). Losses at the gene ends were 6 bases for V and 1 base for J; bases not matched to a gene: 5. TCR beta cDNA libraries had unique molecular identifiers. From the PCR reads, TCRdb called clonotypes with MiXCR, one entry per CDR3 protein. This sample yields 750,000 to 950,000 distinct CDR3 sequences, of which about 57% are seen a single time; 4% to 5.5% belongs to the top ten. This chain joins TRBV6-6 and TRBJ2-6, with TRBD1 matching over 11 bases. The sample comprised blood. This receptor was identified in a girl under 18 with multiple sclerosis. The CDR3 loop is CASRPDRGRSGANVLTF. CDR3 bases: TGTGCCAGCAGACCGGACAGGGGGCGATCTGGGGCCAACGTCCTGACTTTC.